Listed here is a single T cell receptor (beta chain). This sample was taken from a study of OX40 agonist ivuxolimab in advanced cancers. Sequenced by immunoSEQ multiplex PCR; TCRdb stores in-frame clones only, minus some. This sample yields 40,000 to 60,000 clones, of which less than 85% are seen a single time; roughly 21% belongs to the top ten. The sequence was collected from an adult with an advanced solid tumor such as melanoma, head and neck, liver or kidney cancer. The source material was CD4+ or CD8+ T cells sorted from blood, sampled in a trial of the OX40 agonist ivuxolimab.

CDR3 protein: CASSLTRDRETYEQYF. The CDR3 DNA reads TGTGCCAGCAGTCTGACCCGGGACAGGGAAACCTACGAGCAGTACTTC. This chain joins TRBV2 and TRBJ2-7; 9 positions match TRBD1. Per the germline V gene, CDR1 is SNHLY and CDR2 is FYNNEI. CDR3 size: 16 residues. Unmatched junction bases numbered 10, after V lost 5 bases and J lost 2 bases. Based on the CDR3 plus reference TRBV2 and TRBJ2-7, the full variable domain is EPEVTQTPSHQVTQMGQEVILRCVPISNHLYFYWYRQILGQKVEFLVSFYNNEISEKSEIFDDQFSVERPDGSNFTLKIRSTKLEDSAMYFCASSLTRDRETYEQYFGPGTRLTVT.